Sequencing of this T cell receptor beta chain was carried out in a study of blood T cell repertoires in COVID-19. Study-wide background: Specimens from acute and convalescent COVID-19 originated in the United States, Italy and Spain. PBMCs, B-cell-depleted T cells, or T cells were the source of the cDNA or gDNA that made up the material.

V lost 3 bases and J 3 bases, leaving 12 bases between the germline ends. The CDR3 is 15 amino acids. Germline V gene lookup returns CDR1 SNHLY and CDR2 FYNNEI. Methods used by the authors: Amplification from reference gene primers served as the basis for estimated nucleated cell counts. Some clones are missing from TCRdb's copy, which holds only in-frame ones; the method was immunoSEQ multiplex PCR. V and J calls and clone size are those listed in that table; D and trimming were worked out from the DNA. The sample lists 50,000 to 55,000 clones, 70% to 85% occurring once. The chain recombines TRBV2 with TRBJ2-1; D gene unclear. The receptor comes from a human donor in a cohort sampled during active COVID-19. Sequenced sample: peripheral blood. Here the CDR3 reads CASSDRSSHYNEQFF. The CDR3 region has the DNA TGTGCCAGCAGTGACAGGTCCTCTCACTACAATGAGCAGTTCTTC.